These 21 T cell receptor beta chains were all obtained from the same sample, sequenced in a study of post-analysis software for immune sequencing data. Study observations and caveats: Included in a set of roughly five TRBV segments more frequent in patients than controls were TRBV5-6, TRBV5-1 and TRBV20-1.

These receptors' antigens are unknown. cDNA libraries for TCR beta contained unique molecular identifiers. TCRdb analysed the PCR reads with MiXCR anew, one entry per CDR3 protein. This table holds just over 250,000 distinct CDR3 sequences, 30% to 45% found once. The sequencing input was blood. Receptors were obtained from a girl between 10 and 17 years old with multiple sclerosis.

The V gene is TRBV5-6, the J gene TRBJ1-6, with no clear D. The CDR3 runs 12 residues. Germline V gene data show CDR1 as SGHDT and CDR2 as YYEEEE. Trimming cost V 4 bases and J 8 bases, with 7 bases left between them. The CDR3 loop reads CASSRQDSPLHF. CDR3 DNA: TGTGCCAGCAGCCGCCAGGATTCACCCCTCCACTTT.

In its sample, this clonotype was seen many times. CDR3 bases: TGTGCCAGCAGCGAAGTTGGACGGAGCTATGGCTACACCTTC. Residues: CASSEVGRSYGYTF. The V gene is TRBV25-1, the J gene TRBJ1-2; D is unresolved. The CDR3 is 14 amino acids. Per the germline V gene, CDR1 is MGHDK and CDR2 is SYGVNS. The germline V and J ends were trimmed by 6 bases and 4 bases, with 15 bases remaining between them.

This clonotype was recorded a few times. This chain links TRBV20-1 with TRBJ2-1; 10 nucleotides line up with TRBD2. The germline gives CDR1 DFQATT, CDR2 SNEGSKA (reference sequence). CDR3 length equals 16 residues. Germline trimming cut 5 bases from V and 0 bases from J; bases unmatched to any gene: 7. CDR3 nucleotides: TGCAGTGCTTTGCAGCGGGGGGGCCCCTCCTACAATGAGCAGTTCTTC. Residues: CSALQRGGPSYNEQFF.

This clonotype appeared a few times. The genes are TRBV4-1 and TRBJ2-4; 8 nucleotides agree with TRBD2. The CDR3 is 16 residues long. Trimming took 0 bases from V and 6 from J; bases not matched to a gene: 7. Germline V gene data show CDR1 as MGHRA and CDR2 as YSYEKL. Here the CDR3 reads CASSQDSAGGGNIQYF. CDR3 coding DNA: TGCGCCAGCAGCCAAGATTCCGCGGGAGGAGGAAACATTCAGTACTTC.

This clonotype was counted at least ten times. The chain recombines TRBV10-3 with TRBJ1-4; D not resolved. CDR1 is ENHRY and CDR2 is SYGVKD in the germline V gene. Between the trimmed V and J ends, which lost 2 bases and 7 bases, there was a span of 5 bases. CDR3 length equals 12 residues. The CDR3 spells CAISEGREKLFF. In DNA form, the CDR3 reads TGTGCCATCAGTGAGGGACGTGAAAAACTGTTTTTT.

V and J are TRBV12-3 or TRBV12-4 and TRBJ2-3, with D tentatively TRBD1 or TRBD2 (5 bases each). The CDR3 consists of 15 residues. The V and J ends lost 6 bases and 1 base respectively, with 14 bases between them. CDR3 DNA sequence: TGTGCCAGCAGCCCGAGGGGAGTGGGCACAGATACGCAGTATTTT. Residues: CASSPRGVGTDTQYF.

This clonotype occurred a few times. This clone may be a read error of a much larger clone one base away. CDR3 in DNA: TGCAGTGCTGGACTAGCGGGGAAAGAGCCCCAGTACTTC. Its translation: CSAGLAGKEPQYF. This chain joins TRBV20-1 and TRBJ2-7, with 12 bases that match TRBD2. The V and J ends lost 5 bases and 10 bases, in that order; junction bases with no gene match: 9. The length of the CDR3 is 13 residues. Germline V CDR1 and CDR2: DFQATT, SNEGSKA (reference sequence).

V is TRBV7-3 and J is TRBJ1-3; a weak D match, TRBD1 (6 bases). The CDR3 loop spans 15 amino acids. CDR1 is SGHTA, CDR2 FQGTGA, per germline. V was clipped by 5 bases and J by 1 base, with 12 bases between them. The CDR3 DNA sequence: TGTGCCAGCAGCCTACAGGGACCGTCTGGAAACACCATATATTTT. It is translated as CASSLQGPSGNTIYF.

This clonotype was counted a few times. The chain uses TRBV25-1 and TRBJ2-1, with D tentatively TRBD1 or TRBD2 (5 bases each). The J call could be wrong; TRBJ2-7 is a better fit for the DNA end. The CDR3 loop spans 12 amino acids. Germline V gives CDR1 MGHDK, CDR2 SYGVNS. The CDR3 here is CASRRGYNEQYF. The CDR3 DNA follows: TGTGCCAGCAGGAGGGGTTACAATGAGCAGTACTTC.

Comment on this clonotype: A read error is possible here, since a much larger clone lies one base away. This rearrangement joins TRBV11-3 to TRBJ2-3; the match to TRBD1 covers 9 bases. The CDR3 sequence is 15 residues long. Germline V gene lookup returns CDR1 SGHNT and CDR2 YENEEA. In nucleotides, the CDR3 is TGTACCAGCAGTCCCGGGACAGGGAGTACAGATACGCAGTATTTT. The encoded protein is CTSSPGTGSTDTQYF.

This clonotype was seen a single time. The chain links TRBV10-3 to TRBJ2-1, with 7 bases lining up with TRBD2. After removal of 3 bases from V and 6 bases from J, the junction contained 8 bases not matched to a gene. The germline V gene encodes CDR1 ENHRY and CDR2 SYGVKD. There are 15 residues in the CDR3. CDR3 in DNA: TGTGCCATCAGTGACGTGGGAGGGCACGGCAATGAGCAGTTCTTC. As protein: CAISDVGGHGNEQFF.

This clonotype was seen many times. The chain is built from TRBV7-9 and TRBJ2-1, with D unclear. Trimming shortened V by 4 bases and J by 5 bases, and 3 bases separated the two germline ends. The CDR3 sequence is 11 residues long. Germline V gene sequence: CDR1 SEHNR, CDR2 FQNEAQ (reference sequence). The CDR3 here is CASSSHNEQFF. The CDR3 nucleotides read TGTGCCAGCAGCTCTCACAATGAGCAGTTCTTC.

This clonotype came up a few times. The V and J genes are TRBV6-2 or TRBV6-3 and TRBJ2-2; 8 positions match TRBD1. Per germline, CDR1 MNHEY and CDR2 SVGEGT. V lost 5 bases to trimming and J lost 3 bases; unmatched junction nucleotides: 8. The CDR3 runs to 16 residues. The CDR3 here is CASSRMTGVDTGELFF. The CDR3 DNA is TGTGCCAGCAGTCGAATGACAGGGGTTGACACCGGGGAGCTGTTTTTT.

There are a few counts of this clonotype. The chain uses TRBV5-4 and TRBJ2-5; the match to TRBD2 covers 9 bases. Germline assignment: CDR1 SGHNT and CDR2 YYREEE (reference sequence). V lost 2 bases and J lost 1; bases outside the gene matches: 6. The CDR3 has 16 residues. The CDR3 is CASSFQRGASQETQYF. CDR3 sequence (DNA): TGTGCCAGCAGCTTCCAGCGGGGGGCCTCCCAAGAGACCCAGTACTTC.

The CDR3 sequence is CASRPPGHKRSYNSPLHF. For the CDR3, the DNA is TGTGCCAGCAGGCCGCCGGGACACAAAAGGTCCTATAATTCACCCCTCCACTTT. V and J are TRBV6-1 and TRBJ1-6; D might be TRBD1 (6 bases). The CDR3 covers 18 residues. Germline-derived CDR1 and CDR2 are MNHNS and SASEGT. The V gene lost 6 bases and the J gene lost 1 base, with 19 bases spanning the gap.

This clonotype has at least ten counts. V is TRBV27 and J is TRBJ2-3, with 12 bases matching TRBD1. The V segment lost 4 bases and the J segment 5 bases; nucleotides outside the gene matches: 4. The CDR3 sequence is 15 residues long. The V gene's germline CDR1 is MNHEY and CDR2 SMNVEV (reference sequence). The CDR3: CASSWGQGAGDTQYF. DNA for the CDR3: TGTGCCAGCAGTTGGGGACAGGGGGCGGGAGATACGCAGTATTTT.

J is TRBJ1-6 and V is TRBV28; possible D gene TRBD1, 6 bases. V was shortened by 5 bases and J by 5 bases, with 13 bases between the two germline ends. This CDR3 comprises 15 residues. CDR1 and CDR2 (germline): MDHEN, SYDVKM. CDR3 residues: CASSPGTPNNSPLHF. DNA of the CDR3: TGTGCCAGCAGTCCAGGGACACCGAATAATTCACCCCTCCACTTT.

This clonotype was detected many times. The rearrangement links TRBV29-1 to TRBJ1-2; a weak D match, TRBD1 (5 bases). The CDR3 covers 15 residues. From germline, CDR1 is SQVTM and CDR2 ANQGSEA. Trimming left V 4 bases short and J 6 bases short, with 21 bases between. In DNA form, the CDR3 reads TGCAGCGTTGTCCTGTTCGGGGGTGCACTAGATGGCTACACCTTC. This gives the protein CSVVLFGGALDGYTF.

V and J are TRBV20-1 and TRBJ2-1; 7 bases map to TRBD2. CDR1 and CDR2 from the germline V gene are DFQATT and SNEGSKA (reference sequence). The CDR3 has 15 amino acids. The junction had 9 bases not matched to a gene; V was cut back by 0 bases and J by 7 bases. The CDR3 DNA sequence: TGCAGTGCTAGAGATCCCACTGGCGGGAGTAATGAGCAGTTCTTC. Its translation: CSARDPTGGSNEQFF.

About this clonotype: A single base separates this from a much larger clone, so it may be a read error. The chain joins TRBV20-1 to TRBJ2-3; perhaps TRBD1 as D (6 bases). Trimming left V 6 bases short and J 3 bases short, with 19 bases between. The germline gives CDR1 DFQATT, CDR2 SNEGSKA (reference sequence). The CDR3 consists of 15 residues. In DNA, the CDR3 is TGCAGTGCCCTGGCCCCGGAAGGGACAACAGATACGCAGTATTTT. This encodes CSALAPEGTTDTQYF.

In this sample, this clonotype turned up many times. The chain uses TRBV28 and TRBJ2-5, with D perhaps matching TRBD1 (6 bases). Germline-derived CDR1 and CDR2 are MDHEN and SYDVKM. The germline V and J ends were trimmed by 6 bases and 6 bases, with 11 bases remaining between them. The CDR3 has 12 residues. The CDR3 region is CASRTQGKTQYF. DNA for the CDR3: TGTGCCAGCAGGACACAGGGAAAGACCCAGTACTTC.